The rows below give T cell receptor beta chains drawn from one sample of a study of cytomegalovirus exposure and HLA in healthy donors. Sequencing used immunoSEQ multiplex PCR; TCRdb keeps in-frame clones, though not all of them. The sample contains 110,000 or so clones, under 90% of which appear only once. Sequenced input: PBMCs. The receptors were sampled from a young woman in good health and CMV-seronegative. The CDR3 runs from the conserved cysteine through the conserved F or W. D genes are given only for firm matches. Clone size is shown for a subset of rows, as once, few, many or a class of expanded clone.

v_call	d_call	j_call	clone_size	cdr3_aa	cdr3_nt
TRBV6-4	-	TRBJ2-2	-	CASSDSMETGELFF	TGTGCCAGCAGTGACTCTATGGAGACCGGGGAGCTGTTTTTT
TRBV27	-	TRBJ2-2	once	CALEGRFRELFF	TGTGCCCTGGAGGGGAGGTTCCGGGAGCTGTTTTTT
TRBV30	TRBD1	TRBJ1-2	-	CAWDRELGYTF	TGTGCCTGGGACAGGGAACTTGGCTACACCTTC
TRBV18	TRBD1	TRBJ1-2	-	CASSPRQGADYGYTF	TGTGCCAGCTCACCACGGCAGGGGGCCGACTATGGCTACACCTTC
TRBV11-2	-	TRBJ1-4	-	CASSPRGWTNEKLFF	TGTGCCAGCAGCCCTCGGGGGTGGACTAATGAAAAACTGTTTTTT
TRBV28	TRBD1	TRBJ1-6	-	CASTGGGPLHF	TGTGCCAGCACCGGAGGGGGCCCCCTCCACTTT
TRBV11-2	-	TRBJ1-1	-	CASSFTDNTEAFF	TGTGCCAGCAGCTTTACAGATAACACTGAAGCTTTCTTT
TRBV21-1	-	TRBJ2-7	-	CASSTQGRPYEQYF	TGTGCCAGCAGCACCCAGGGGCGCCCCTACGAGCAGTACTTC
TRBV7-2	TRBD1	TRBJ2-1	-	CASSPGTEGHEQFF	TGTGCCAGCAGCCCCGGGACAGAGGGTCATGAGCAGTTCTTC
TRBV2	-	TRBJ2-2	-	CASSERSVANTGELFF	TGTGCCAGCAGTGAAAGGAGTGTAGCGAACACCGGGGAGCTGTTTTTT
TRBV6-1	TRBD2	TRBJ2-5	-	CASSEAGGLGTQYF	TGTGCCAGCAGTGAAGCCGGGGGACTAGGGACCCAGTACTTC
TRBV10-1	-	TRBJ2-2	few	CASTQGTNTGELFF	TGCGCCAGCACGCAGGGCACTAACACCGGGGAGCTGTTTTTT
TRBV7-8	TRBD1	TRBJ1-4	-	CASSYRTGGSREKLFF	TGTGCCAGCAGCTACCGGACAGGGGGCAGTCGTGAAAAACTGTTTTTT
TRBV6-5	-	TRBJ2-2	-	CASSSITGELFF	TGTGCCAGCAGTTCCATTACCGGGGAGCTGTTTTTT
TRBV5-4	-	TRBJ2-3	-	CASSLLSARNFPKDTQYF	TGTGCCAGCAGCTTGCTTAGCGCTCGGAATTTCCCAAAAGATACGCAGTATTTT
TRBV6-5	-	TRBJ2-1	-	CASSYQGDEQFF	TGTGCCAGCAGTTACCAAGGGGATGAGCAGTTCTTC
TRBV2	-	TRBJ1-4	-	CASSEALNLPAGAYRSF	TGTGCCAGCAGTGAAGCGCTCAACCTCCCGGCAGGGGCCTATAGGAGTTTT
TRBV7-9	-	TRBJ1-2	-	CASSSALKTARNGYTF	TGTGCCAGCAGCTCGGCGCTGAAGACAGCACGGAATGGCTACACCTTC
TRBV25-1	TRBD1	TRBJ2-7	-	CASSNQGVVYEQYF	TGTGCCAGCAGTAACCAGGGGGTTGTTTACGAGCAGTACTTC
TRBV9	-	TRBJ2-1	many	CASSVVGTHYNEQFF	TGTGCCAGCAGCGTAGTTGGGACTCACTACAATGAGCAGTTCTTC
TRBV28	-	TRBJ1-5	-	CASRSWRRNQPQHF	TGTGCCAGCCGTAGTTGGCGGCGTAATCAGCCCCAGCATTTT
TRBV27	-	TRBJ1-2	once	CASSPSRQGSGYTF	TGTGCCAGCAGTCCATCCCGTCAGGGGTCTGGCTACACCTTC
TRBV6-5	-	TRBJ1-4	-	CATQLGEKLFF	TGTGCCACCCAACTAGGGGAAAAACTGTTTTTT
TRBV4-3	-	TRBJ1-1	-	CASSQEVRGSEAFF	TGCGCCAGCAGCCAAGAAGTCAGGGGCTCTGAAGCTTTCTTT
TRBV21-1	-	TRBJ1-2	-	CASSLRPSLFYGYTF	TGTGCCAGCAGCCTCCGTCCCAGTTTATTCTATGGCTACACCTTC
TRBV11-2	TRBD1	TRBJ1-6	-	CASSLEQGNSPLHF	TGTGCCAGCAGCTTAGAACAGGGGAATTCACCCCTCCACTTT